The 26 T cell receptor beta chains presented below share a single source sample, sequenced in a study of long-term antiretroviral therapy in people with HIV. The run of the v3.0 immunoSEQ assay was at survey level. Data came from immunoSEQ multiplex PCR; TCRdb stores just in-frame clones and leaves some out. The repertoire holds around 40,000 clones, with approximately 86% as singletons. Specimen: unsorted PBMCs, collected just before starting antiretroviral therapy. The receptors were sampled from a woman under 30 with HIV.

This clone was found a few times. The CDR3 DNA reads TGTGCCATCAGCGCCGGGGGGGGAGTAAGTCAGCCCCAGCATTTT. This sequence encodes CAISAGGGVSQPQHF. The rearrangement joins TRBV10-3 to TRBJ1-5, with D possibly TRBD1 on 5 matching bases. V lost 6 bases to trimming and J lost 6 bases, with 18 bases between them. The CDR3 covers 15 residues. Looked up from germline, CDR1 is ENHRY and CDR2 is SYGVKD.

V and J are TRBV9 and TRBJ2-6; TRBD2 matches 8 bases. Trimming took 4 bases from V and 0 from J; bases not matched to a gene: 3. The CDR3 totals 16 residues. Germline loops: CDR1 SGDLS, CDR2 YYNGEE. DNA of the CDR3: TGTGCCAGCAGCCGGGGGGGGTTCTCTGGGGCCAACGTCCTGACTTTC. Protein product: CASSRGGFSGANVLTF.

The chain couples TRBV15 to TRBJ2-4, with TRBD1 identical over 8 bases. The V segment lost 5 bases and the J segment 1 base; nucleotides outside the gene matches: 7. CDR3 length: 16 amino acids. CDR1 is LNHNV, CDR2 YYDKDF, per germline (reference sequence). The CDR3 DNA reads as TGTGCCACCAGCGGCGGTCAGGGGGCCGCCAAAAACATTCAGTACTTC. It specifies CATSGGQGAAKNIQYF. The entire variable domain, with the rest obtained from reference TRBV15 and TRBJ2-4, is as follows: DAMVIQNPRYQVTQFGKPVTLSCSQTLNHNVMYWYQQKSSQAPKLLFHYYDKDFNNEADTPDNFQSRRPNTSFCFLDIRSPGLGDTAMYLCATSGGQGAAKNIQYFGAGTRLSVL.

V gene TRBV27 combines with J gene TRBJ1-4; a possible D gene is TRBD1 (6 bases). The V end lost 2 bases, the J end lost 7 bases, and 14 bases lay between the germline ends. The CDR3 sequence is 15 residues long. Germline V CDR1 and CDR2: MNHEY, SMNVEV (reference sequence). This CDR3 is CASSLSGGGIEKLFF. The CDR3 nucleotides read TGTGCCAGCAGTTTAAGCGGGGGGGGCATTGAAAAACTGTTTTTT. Looking up the rest from reference TRBV27 and TRBJ1-4 gives the full variable domain: EAQVTQNPRYLITVTGKKLTVTCSQNMNHEYMSWYRQDPGLGLRQIYYSMNVEVTDKGDVPEGYKVSRKEKRNFPLILESPSPNQTSLYFCASSLSGGGIEKLFFGSGTQLSVL.

This CDR3 reads CATSPRDSPYEQYF. CDR3 in DNA: TGTGCCACCAGCCCACGGGACAGCCCCTACGAGCAGTACTTC. The chain joins TRBV15 to TRBJ2-7; TRBD1 matches 7 bases. The germline V gene has CDR1 LNHNV and CDR2 YYDKDF (reference sequence). V was pared by 5 bases and J by 2 bases, with 6 bases of the junction left unmatched. The length of the CDR3 is 14 residues.

This clone was counted a single time. This chain joins TRBV10-1 and TRBJ2-7, with 8 bases lining up with TRBD1. Germline CDR1 and CDR2: WNHNN and SYGVQD (reference sequence). J was trimmed by 5 bases and V by 7 bases; bases with no gene match: 10. This CDR3 is built from 14 residues. The CDR3 DNA is TGCGCCAGCATGGAAGGGCAGGGGGCCCACGAGCAGTACTTC. This gives the protein CASMEGQGAHEQYF.

This clone was recorded once. The chain joins TRBV25-1 to TRBJ1-2; D is ambiguous. This CDR3 has 12 amino acids. Germline values: CDR1 MGHDK, CDR2 SYGVNS. V was trimmed by 4 bases and J by 2 bases, leaving 5 bases between them. CDR3 bases: TGTGCCAGCAGTGGGCCCAACTATGGCTACACCTTC. Translation gives CASSGPNYGYTF.

The rearrangement links TRBV6-1 to TRBJ2-2, with a weak D call TRBD2 (6 bases). V lost 3 bases and J 7 bases, leaving 9 bases between the germline ends. This CDR3 region has 13 residues. Germline-derived CDR1 and CDR2 are MNHNS and SASEGT. The CDR3 DNA reads as TGTGCCAGCAGTGAGGGGACTGACGGGGAGCTGTTTTTT. Its protein is CASSEGTDGELFF.

The chain recombines TRBV21-1 with TRBJ2-7; the D call of TRBD2 is as the table states it, not checked on the DNA. TRBV21-1 is labeled a pseudogene. This CDR3 has 10 residues. CDR3 DNA sequence: TGTGCCAGCAGCAAACTGGCCGGGAACTTC. Amino acids: CASSKLAGNF.

V usage is TRBV4-2 and J usage is TRBJ2-7; 8 bases line up with TRBD2. In germline, CDR1 is LGHNA, CDR2 YNFKEQ. V lost 1 base, J lost 5 bases, and 10 bases stayed unmatched. CDR3 length equals 16 residues. CDR3 protein: CASSQGLISGRNEQYF. DNA for the CDR3: TGTGCCAGCAGCCAAGGCCTCATAAGCGGGAGAAACGAGCAGTACTTC.

Within the sample, this clone is medium-sized. The chain is built from TRBV6-5 and TRBJ1-4; 7 bases line up with TRBD1. The CDR3 has 14 residues. V dropped 4 bases and J dropped 4; count of bases not matched to a gene: 3. The germline V gene has CDR1 MNHEY and CDR2 SVGAGI. The CDR3 nucleotides read TGTGCCAGCAGTTCGGGACAGCATAATGAAAAACTGTTTTTT. Residues: CASSSGQHNEKLFF.

The V gene is TRBV27, the J gene TRBJ2-5; 8 bases align to TRBD1. The ends lost 3 bases at V and 5 bases at J; junction bases unmatched: 5. The CDR3 consists of 14 residues. Germline V CDR1 and CDR2: MNHEY, SMNVEV (reference sequence). The CDR3 sequence is CASSLDREAETQYF. CDR3 DNA sequence: TGTGCCAGCAGTTTGGACAGGGAGGCGGAGACCCAGTACTTC.

This clone was detected only once. V gene TRBV27 combines with J gene TRBJ1-5; 8 bases are shared with TRBD1. Germline V CDR1 and CDR2: MNHEY, SMNVEV (reference sequence). Trimming took 2 bases from V and 7 from J; bases not matched to a gene: 4. The CDR3 consists of 14 residues. CDR3 DNA: TGTGCCAGCAGTTTAAGGACAGGGAAACAGCCCCAGCATTTT. This sequence encodes CASSLRTGKQPQHF.

The chain employs TRBV21-1 and TRBJ2-7. TRBV21-1 is termed a pseudogene. The CDR3 spans 16 residues. The CDR3 here is CASSKTGRTASYEQYF. The CDR3 bases are TGTGCCAGCAGCAAAACTGGCCGGACGGCCTCCTACGAGCAGTACTTC.

CDR3 sequence (DNA): TGTGCCAGCAGCCAACTGGGGGTATCTCAGCCCCAGCATTTT. It codes for CASSQLGVSQPQHF. This chain uses TRBV4-2 with TRBJ1-5, with D possibly TRBD1 on 5 matching bases. Per germline, CDR1 LGHNA and CDR2 YNFKEQ. This CDR3 comprises 14 residues. With 2 bases removed from V and 6 bases from J, the gap between germline ends came to 11 bases.

The CDR3 loop is CASSLGGAGYEQYF. The CDR3, as DNA: TGCGCCAGCAGTCTGGGGGGGGCGGGCTACGAGCAGTACTTC. This chain connects TRBV5-1 to TRBJ2-7; D is possibly TRBD2 (7 bases). The V gene's germline CDR1 is SGHRS and CDR2 YFSETQ. The V and J ends lost 5 bases and 3 bases respectively, with 15 bases between them. The CDR3 has 14 amino acids. Complete variable domain (other parts from reference TRBV5-1 and TRBJ2-7): KAGVTQTPRYLIKTRGQQVTLSCSPISGHRSVSWYQQTPGQGLQFLFEYFSETQRNKGNFPGRFSGRQFSNSRSEMNVSTLELGDSALYLCASSLGGAGYEQYFGPGTRLTVT.

The chain couples TRBV19 to TRBJ2-1; D gene ambiguous. Trimming removed 7 bases from V and 7 bases from J, with 14 bases in between. Germline CDR1 reads LNHDA; CDR2 reads SQIVND (reference sequence). This CDR3 contains 13 residues. In DNA form, the CDR3 reads TGTGCCAGTACCCCCTCGAATGGGAATGAGCAGTTCTTC. Protein sequence: CASTPSNGNEQFF.

There are a few counts of this clone. The chain is built from TRBV14 and TRBJ1-4; no clear D gene. The V end was cut by 2 bases, the J end by 0 bases, with 7 bases between. CDR1 is SGHDN and CDR2 is FVKESK in the germline V gene. This CDR3 is 15 amino acids long. The CDR3 region has the DNA TGTGCCAGCAGCCAACAGGTTGCAACTAATGAAAAACTGTTTTTT. The encoded protein is CASSQQVATNEKLFF.

V usage is TRBV15 and J usage is TRBJ1-2; 7 positions match TRBD1. Trimming took 3 bases from V and 2 from J; bases not matched to a gene: 0. This CDR3 has 13 residues. Germline CDR1 LNHNV, CDR2 YYDKDF (reference sequence). The CDR3 DNA sequence: TGTGCCACCAGCAGGGACAGGAACTATGGCTACACCTTC. Protein sequence: CATSRDRNYGYTF. The full variable domain, in which reference TRBV15 and TRBJ1-2 provide the parts outside the CDR3, is DAMVIQNPRYQVTQFGKPVTLSCSQTLNHNVMYWYQQKSSQAPKLLFHYYDKDFNNEADTPDNFQSRRPNTSFCFLDIRSPGLGDTAMYLCATSRDRNYGYTFGSGTRLTVV.

This rearrangement joins TRBV12-5 to TRBJ2-1; the match to TRBD1 covers 8 bases. The trim removed 7 bases at V and 3 bases at J, leaving 11 bases unmatched. The CDR3 extends over 16 amino acids. Germline V gives CDR1 LGHNT, CDR2 FRNRAP. The CDR3 DNA reads as TGTGCTAGTGCCGGGGACAGGAATAAACTCTACAATGAGCAGTTCTTC. Its protein product is CASAGDRNKLYNEQFF.

The chain is built from TRBV28 and TRBJ1-3; a weak D match, TRBD1 (5 bases). The germline V and J ends were trimmed by 5 bases and 7 bases, with 15 bases remaining between them. Germline V gene lookup returns CDR1 MDHEN and CDR2 SYDVKM. The CDR3 has 14 residues. CDR3 coding DNA: TGTGCCAGCAGTGATGCGGGGACCCTGAACACCATATATTTT. This gives the protein CASSDAGTLNTIYF. Complete variable domain (other parts from reference TRBV28 and TRBJ1-3): DVKVTQSSRYLVKRTGEKVFLECVQDMDHENMFWYRQDPGLGLRLIYFSYDVKMKEKGDIPEGYSVSREKKERFSLILESASTNQTSMYLCASSDAGTLNTIYFGEGSWLTVV.

V gene TRBV7-3 combines with J gene TRBJ2-3; 10 nucleotides line up with TRBD2. The J segment lost 5 bases and the V segment lost 4 bases, leaving 3 bases of the junction unmatched. The V gene's germline CDR1 is SGHTA and CDR2 FQGTGA. The length of the CDR3 is 14 residues. The CDR3 nucleotides read TGTGCCAGCAGCTCACTAGCGGGACGAGATACGCAGTATTTT. This encodes CASSSLAGRDTQYF.

J is TRBJ2-7 and V is TRBV27; 7 positions match TRBD2. CDR3 length: 14 amino acids. The trim removed 3 bases at V and 5 bases at J, leaving 7 bases unmatched. CDR1 is MNHEY, CDR2 SMNVEV, per germline (reference sequence). As DNA, the CDR3 is TGTGCCAGCAGTTTGGGAGGGTACTACGACGAGCAGTACTTC. Translation gives CASSLGGYYDEQYF.

The rearrangement uses TRBV6-8 and TRBJ2-7, with TRBD1 identical over 9 bases. V lost 0 bases to trimming and J lost 3 bases; unmatched junction nucleotides: 3. CDR1 and CDR2 from the germline V gene are MNHGY and SAAAGT. The CDR3 extends over 15 amino acids. CDR3 sequence reads: CASSYSGQGIYEQYF. The CDR3 DNA is TGTGCCAGCAGTTACTCGGGACAGGGTATCTACGAGCAGTACTTC.

V is TRBV28 and J is TRBJ2-5, with a possible D match to TRBD2 (5 bases). The DNA end favors TRBJ2-7, so the J call may be wrong. Germline lookup yields CDR1 MDHEN and CDR2 SYDVKM. This CDR3 comprises 16 residues. Here the CDR3 reads CASSSRRIITGYEQYF. CDR3 coding DNA: TGTGCCAGCAGCTCACGTCGGATAATCACGGGATACGAGCAGTACTTC.

J is TRBJ1-5 and V is TRBV28; D possibly corresponds to TRBD1 (6 bases). CDR1 and CDR2 from the germline V gene are MDHEN and SYDVKM. Trimming stripped 3 bases from V and 2 bases from J, with 11 bases between. The CDR3 totals 15 residues. CDR3 loop: CASSLRGTGNQPQHF. The CDR3 DNA sequence: TGTGCCAGCAGTTTGAGGGGGACGGGCAATCAGCCCCAGCATTTT.